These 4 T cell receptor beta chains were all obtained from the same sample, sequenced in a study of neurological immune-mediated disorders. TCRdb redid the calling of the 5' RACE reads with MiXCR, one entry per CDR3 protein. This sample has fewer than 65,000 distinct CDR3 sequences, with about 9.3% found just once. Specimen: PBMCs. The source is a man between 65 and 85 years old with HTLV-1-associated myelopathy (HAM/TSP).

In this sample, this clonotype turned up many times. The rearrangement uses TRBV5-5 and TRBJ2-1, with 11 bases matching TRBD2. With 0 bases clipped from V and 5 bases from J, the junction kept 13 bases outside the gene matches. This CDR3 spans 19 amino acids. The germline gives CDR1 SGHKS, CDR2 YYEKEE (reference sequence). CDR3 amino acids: CASSLGPPLAGGPNNEQFF. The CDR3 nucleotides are TGTGCCAGCAGCTTGGGCCCTCCTTTAGCGGGAGGGCCTAACAATGAGCAGTTCTTC.

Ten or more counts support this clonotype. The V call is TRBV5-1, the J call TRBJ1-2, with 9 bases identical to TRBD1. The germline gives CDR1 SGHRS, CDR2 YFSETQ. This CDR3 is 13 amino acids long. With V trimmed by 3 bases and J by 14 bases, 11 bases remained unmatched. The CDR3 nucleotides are TGCGCCAGCAGCTGGGGGTCGGACAGGGGTGAGACCTTC. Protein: CASSWGSDRGETF.

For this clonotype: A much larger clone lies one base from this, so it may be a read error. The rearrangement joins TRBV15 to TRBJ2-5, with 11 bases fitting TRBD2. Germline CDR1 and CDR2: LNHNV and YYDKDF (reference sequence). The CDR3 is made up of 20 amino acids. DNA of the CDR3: TGTGCCACCAGCAGAGCAACTCTACTCCCGGGACTAGCGGTTCAAGAGACCCGGTACTTC. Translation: CATSRATLLPGLAVQETRYF.

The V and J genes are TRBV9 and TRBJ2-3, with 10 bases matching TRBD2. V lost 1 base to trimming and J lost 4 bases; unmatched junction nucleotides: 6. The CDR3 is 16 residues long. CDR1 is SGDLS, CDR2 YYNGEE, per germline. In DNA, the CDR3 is TGTGCCAGCAGCGTACCTAGCGGGAGTGTCGCAGATACGCAGTATTTT. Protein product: CASSVPSGSVADTQYF. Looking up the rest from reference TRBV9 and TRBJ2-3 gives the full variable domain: DSGVTQTPKHLITATGQRVTLRCSPRSGDLSVYWYQQSLDQGLQFLIQYYNGEERAKGNILERFSAQQFPDLHSELNLSSLELGDSALYFCASSVPSGSVADTQYFGPGTRLTVL.